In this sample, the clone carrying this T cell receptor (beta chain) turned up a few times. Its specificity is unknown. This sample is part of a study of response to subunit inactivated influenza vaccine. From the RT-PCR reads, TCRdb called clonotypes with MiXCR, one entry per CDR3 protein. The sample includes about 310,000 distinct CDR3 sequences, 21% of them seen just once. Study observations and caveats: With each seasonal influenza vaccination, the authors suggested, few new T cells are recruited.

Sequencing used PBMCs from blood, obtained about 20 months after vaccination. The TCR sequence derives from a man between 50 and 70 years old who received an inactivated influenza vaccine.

In DNA form, the CDR3 reads TGTGCCAGCAGAAGGACTAGCGGGATTGTTACCGGGGAGCTGTTTTTT. Protein product: CASRRTSGIVTGELFF. This sequence joins TRBV6-2 or TRBV6-3 and TRBJ2-2, with 12 bases matching TRBD2. The CDR3 consists of 16 residues. The trim removed 6 bases at V and 5 bases at J, leaving 7 bases unmatched. The germline V gene encodes CDR1 MNHEY and CDR2 SVGEGT.